What follows are 25 T cell receptor beta chains derived from one specimen sequenced in a study of blood T cell repertoires in COVID-19. Produced via immunoSEQ multiplex PCR; TCRdb's table is partial and in-frame only. The sample carries roughly 230,000 clones, roughly 85% recorded once. Input material: PBMCs or T cells enriched from blood (not recorded which). The receptors derive from a woman aged 50 to 65 who had been exposed to COVID-19.

V gene TRBV6-2 or TRBV6-3 combines with J gene TRBJ1-6, with TRBD1 identical over 7 bases. Germline V lookup: CDR1 MNHEY, CDR2 SVGEGT. Trimming took 0 bases from V and 7 from J; bases not matched to a gene: 6. This CDR3 region has 16 residues. The CDR3 coding sequence is TGTGCCAGCAGTTACTCAGGGGGCAGGAGGAATTCACCCCTCCACTTT. It is translated as CASSYSGGRRNSPLHF.

The CDR3 loop reads CASSPQGLGTEAFF. As DNA, the CDR3 is TGTGCCAGCTCACCACAGGGGCTAGGCACTGAAGCTTTCTTT. The chain uses TRBV18 and TRBJ1-1, with a tentative D call TRBD1 (5 bases). CDR3 length equals 14 residues. Germline assignment: CDR1 KGHSH and CDR2 LQKENI. Deletions cut 1 base from V and 4 bases from J, with 10 bases between.

V and J are TRBV28 and TRBJ2-1, with 9 bases fitting TRBD1. Germline loops: CDR1 MDHEN, CDR2 SYDVKM. The CDR3 runs to 15 residues. V shed 2 bases and J 6 bases; nucleotides not matched to a gene: 5. The DNA for the CDR3 is TGTGCCAGCAGTTTAATTGGGACAGGGCGCAATGAGCAGTTCTTC. Translation gives CASSLIGTGRNEQFF.

The CDR3 region has the DNA TGTGCCAGCAGCCCGGTTTTAACAGGGATGAACACTGAAGCTTTCTTT. This gives the protein CASSPVLTGMNTEAFF. The chain links TRBV7-9 to TRBJ1-1; tentatively, D is TRBD1 (6 bases). The CDR3 consists of 16 residues. Deletions cut 5 bases from V and 0 bases from J, with 16 bases between. Germline V lookup: CDR1 SEHNR, CDR2 FQNEAQ (reference sequence).

In DNA form, the CDR3 reads TGTGCCAGCAATGCGGGTAATGAAAAACTGTTTTTT. Translation: CASNAGNEKLFF. This rearrangement joins TRBV28 to TRBJ1-4; no clear D gene. CDR3 length equals 12 residues. V lost 7 bases and J lost 4, with 7 bases in between. From germline, CDR1 is MDHEN and CDR2 SYDVKM. Looking up the rest from reference TRBV28 and TRBJ1-4 gives the full variable domain: DVKVTQSSRYLVKRTGEKVFLECVQDMDHENMFWYRQDPGLGLRLIYFSYDVKMKEKGDIPEGYSVSREKKERFSLILESASTNQTSMYLCASNAGNEKLFFGSGTQLSVL.

The chain employs TRBV20-1 and TRBJ1-2, with TRBD1 identical over 7 bases. Germline trimming cut 7 bases from V and 5 bases from J; bases unmatched to any gene: 4. The CDR3 is 11 residues long. Germline lookup yields CDR1 DFQATT and CDR2 SNEGSKA (reference sequence). The chain's CDR3 is CSVQGRYGYTF. DNA of the CDR3: TGCAGTGTACAGGGGAGGTATGGCTACACCTTC.

The V call is TRBV6-5, the J call TRBJ1-1; no firm D call. Germline CDR1 MNHEY, CDR2 SVGAGI. V gave up 5 bases and J gave up 3 bases, with 10 bases separating them. The CDR3 has 13 residues. In nucleotides, the CDR3 is TGTGCCAGCAGTCTTGTGGGCGACACTGAAGCTTTCTTT. Protein product: CASSLVGDTEAFF.

The gene calls are TRBV19 and TRBJ2-3, with 9 bases aligning to TRBD2. This CDR3 has 17 residues. V dropped 0 bases and J dropped 2; count of bases not matched to a gene: 6. The germline V gene encodes CDR1 LNHDA and CDR2 SQIVND (reference sequence). The CDR3 is CASSIDRLAGSTDTQYF. In DNA, the CDR3 is TGTGCCAGTAGTATAGATCGGCTAGCGGGGTCCACAGATACGCAGTATTTT.

In nucleotides, the CDR3 is TGCGCCAGCAGTGGGGGCGACCGTGAAGCTTTCTTT. Translation: CASSGGDREAFF. This chain connects TRBV10-2 to TRBJ1-1; D is perhaps TRBD1 (5 bases). The CDR3 is 12 amino acids. V gave up 4 bases and J gave up 7 bases, with 10 bases separating them. Germline lookup yields CDR1 WSHSY and CDR2 SAAADI.

The chain couples TRBV14 to TRBJ1-1; D is unresolved. The CDR3 length is 15 residues. From germline, CDR1 is SGHDN and CDR2 FVKESK. Trimming left V 4 bases short and J 4 bases short, with 16 bases between. The CDR3 coding sequence is TGTGCCAGCAGCCCCCCTCGGGGTCGGGGCACTGAAGCTTTCTTT. Its translation: CASSPPRGRGTEAFF.

V gene TRBV9 combines with J gene TRBJ1-4; D gene ambiguous. There are 15 residues in the CDR3. The germline V and J ends were trimmed by 4 bases and 6 bases, with 16 bases remaining between them. Germline V CDR1 and CDR2: SGDLS, YYNGEE. The CDR3: CASSPTDGEDEKLFF. The CDR3 DNA reads TGTGCCAGCAGCCCGACGGACGGGGAAGATGAAAAACTGTTTTTT.

The chain joins TRBV12-3 or TRBV12-4 to TRBJ1-1; TRBD1 is a possible D gene (6 bases). The CDR3 length is 13 residues. V was clipped by 2 bases and J by 8 bases, with 12 bases between them. CDR3 nucleotides: TGTGCCAGCAGTTTAAGTGTCGGGACAGAAGCTTTCTTT. It yields the protein CASSLSVGTEAFF.

The count of this clone is one. The V call is TRBV5-1, the J call TRBJ2-1; 8 nucleotides match TRBD1. Germline-derived CDR1 and CDR2 are SGHRS and YFSETQ. Trimming at V came to 7 bases and at J to 6 bases, leaving 9 bases not matched to a gene. CDR3 size: 14 residues. CDR3 nucleotides: TGCGCCAGCGGAGGACAGGGATATTCCAATGAGCAGTTCTTC. This gives the protein CASGGQGYSNEQFF.

The CDR3 sequence is CASSPTPGLISYGYTF. The CDR3 nucleotides are TGTGCCAGCTCACCCACCCCAGGCCTAATCTCGTATGGCTACACCTTC. This chain connects TRBV18 to TRBJ1-2; D is uncertain. Trimming took 3 bases from V and 5 from J, leaving 19 bases between them. This CDR3 has 16 amino acids. Germline loops: CDR1 KGHSH, CDR2 LQKENI.

V is TRBV10-3 and J is TRBJ2-5, with a weak D call TRBD2 (6 bases). This CDR3 has 16 amino acids. Germline CDR1 and CDR2: ENHRY and SYGVKD. Trimming stripped 2 bases from V and 5 bases from J, with 18 bases between. Here the CDR3 DNA reads TGTGCCATCAGTGAGGCGATACAAGGAGGGAGGGAGACCCAGTACTTC. Residues: CAISEAIQGGRETQYF.

The chain combines TRBV11-3 with TRBJ2-7; perhaps TRBD2 as D (6 bases). Germline V gene data show CDR1 as SGHNT and CDR2 as YENEEA. V was cut by 3 bases and J by 2 bases, with 17 bases left in between. This CDR3 is 16 amino acids long. CDR3 amino acids: CASSLGAGTAPYEQYF. The CDR3 bases are TGTGCCAGCAGCTTGGGCGCGGGGACTGCCCCCTACGAGCAGTACTTC.

As DNA, the CDR3 is TGTGCCACCGAAGGCAGGCATGAGCAGTTCTTC. Translating it yields CATEGRHEQFF. This chain joins TRBV24-1 and TRBJ2-1; no definite D call. The CDR3 covers 11 residues. CDR1 and CDR2 (germline): KGHDR, SFDVKD. Deletions cut 9 bases from V and 8 bases from J, with 10 bases between.

The rearrangement links TRBV6-2 or TRBV6-3 to TRBJ1-2; a possible D gene is TRBD1 (6 bases). Trimming removed 4 bases at V and 9 bases at J, with 12 bases between. Germline loops: CDR1 MNHEY, CDR2 SVGEGT. The CDR3 is 12 residues long. The CDR3 loop is CASSSGVLSYTF. The CDR3 coding sequence is TGTGCCAGCAGTTCAGGGGTATTGAGCTACACCTTC.

The chain joins TRBV19 to TRBJ1-4; 7 bases are shared with TRBD1. This CDR3 region has 14 residues. Germline loops: CDR1 LNHDA, CDR2 SQIVND (reference sequence). After removal of 5 bases from V and 2 bases from J, the junction contained 2 bases not matched to a gene. As DNA, the CDR3 is TGTGCCAGTAGTCCGACAGGGACTAATGAAAAACTGTTTTTT. Translation gives CASSPTGTNEKLFF. The whole variable domain, filled in from reference TRBV19 and TRBJ1-4, reads DGGITQSPKYLFRKEGQNVTLSCEQNLNHDAMYWYRQDPGQGLRLIYYSQIVNDFQKGDIAEGYSVSREKKESFPLTVTSAQKNPTAFYLCASSPTGTNEKLFFGSGTQLSVL.

This clone was found a few times. In the same sample, other DNA sequences code for this CDR3. The chain employs TRBV2 and TRBJ1-4; 7 bases fit TRBD1. CDR1 SNHLY and CDR2 FYNNEI come from the germline V gene. V shed 7 bases, J shed 7 bases, and the junction held 6 bases outside the gene matches. The CDR3 sequence is 13 residues long. The CDR3 region is CASTGGIGEKLFF. The CDR3 DNA is TGTGCCAGCACAGGGGGAATTGGTGAAAAACTGTTTTTT. Based on the CDR3 plus reference TRBV2 and TRBJ1-4, the full variable domain is EPEVTQTPSHQVTQMGQEVILRCVPISNHLYFYWYRQILGQKVEFLVSFYNNEISEKSEIFDDQFSVERPDGSNFTLKIRSTKLEDSAMYFCASTGGIGEKLFFGSGTQLSVL.

This rearrangement joins TRBV5-4 to TRBJ2-7; TRBD1 agrees at 8 bases. CDR3 length: 15 amino acids. Per germline, CDR1 SGHNT and CDR2 YYREEE (reference sequence). Trimming took 2 bases from V and 4 from J; bases not matched to a gene: 8. CDR3: CASSFSGTGRYEQYF. CDR3 sequence (DNA): TGTGCCAGCAGCTTCTCCGGGACAGGCCGATACGAGCAGTACTTC.

The V call is TRBV30, the J call TRBJ1-2; 7 bases match TRBD1. J gave up 2 bases and V 0 bases, and 9 bases lay outside the gene matches. Germline V gene sequence: CDR1 GTSNPN, CDR2 SVGIG (reference sequence). CDR3 length: 16 residues. The CDR3 DNA reads TGTGCCTGGAGTGTAGGGCTTTACAGGGGCAACTATGGCTACACCTTC. Translating it yields CAWSVGLYRGNYGYTF.

The CDR3 region is CASTRQGKNQPQHF. In DNA, the CDR3 is TGTGCCAGTACCAGACAGGGAAAGAATCAGCCCCAGCATTTT. The chain carries TRBV19 and TRBJ1-5, with 7 bases matching TRBD1. The CDR3 runs 14 residues. V trimming: 7 bases; J trimming: 4 bases; junction bases outside the gene matches: 7. Germline CDR1 is LNHDA and CDR2 is SQIVND (reference sequence).

V is TRBV10-1 and J is TRBJ2-5, with D uncertain. Germline CDR1 WNHNN, CDR2 SYGVQD (reference sequence). The CDR3 is 13 amino acids. V lost 2 bases, J lost 1 base, and 5 bases lay in between. CDR3 region: CASSEGSQETQYF. The CDR3 DNA reads as TGCGCCAGCAGTGAGGGCAGCCAAGAGACCCAGTACTTC.

This clone was seen a few times. The J gene is TRBJ2-2, the V gene TRBV7-8; 7 bases fit TRBD1. Germline V CDR1 and CDR2: SGHVS, FQNEAQ. After removal of 5 bases from V and 5 bases from J, the junction contained 14 bases not matched to a gene. CDR3 length: 17 amino acids. Written as DNA, the CDR3 is TGTGCCAGCAGCCCGCGATCCTCGACAGGGCAGACCGGGGAGCTGTTTTTT. It translates to CASSPRSSTGQTGELFF.